This TCR beta chain is from a study of T cells after yellow fever vaccination. Looked up from germline, CDR1 is SQVTM and CDR2 is ANQGSEA. The CDR3 extends over 14 amino acids. V shed 7 bases and J shed 5 bases, with 18 bases lying between them. Production of TCR cDNA was by 5'RACE template switching, which also added a universal primer site and UMIs. TCRdb used MiXCR to reprocess the 5' RACE reads, holding one entry per CDR3 protein. The sample yields some 250,000 distinct CDR3 sequences, 6.9% seen once. Overall study results and limits: Clonotype sharing between CD4 and CD8 compartments was small.

This clonotype appeared a few times. Its target is unknown. Sequences were derived from CD4+ T cells sorted from PBMCs, sampled 15 days after the yellow fever booster vaccination. The TCR originated in a man aged 30 to 39 who received the YFV17D yellow fever vaccine. V gene TRBV29-1 combines with J gene TRBJ2-1; D perhaps matches TRBD1 (5 bases). This CDR3 reads CSDPRQRGHNEQFF. CDR3 bases: TGCAGCGACCCCAGACAGCGTGGGCACAATGAGCAGTTCTTC.